Below are 15 T cell receptor beta chains sequenced from a single sample in a study of radiotherapy plus CTLA-4 blockade in lung cancer. Measured with immunoSEQ multiplex PCR; TCRdb has only the in-frame clones, and not every one. The sample comprises about 49,000 clones, 88% of which are singletons, and 6% to 8% rests with the top ten. This specimen consisted of peripheral blood, obtained from a patient treated with radiotherapy plus ipilimumab. The receptors shown here come from a human donor with non-small cell lung cancer whose response to radiotherapy plus ipilimumab could not be evaluated.

By share of the sample, this clone is medium-sized. The V gene is TRBV30, the J gene TRBJ1-4; no firm D call. The germline gives CDR1 GTSNPN, CDR2 SVGIG (reference sequence). Trimming cost V 1 base and J 5 bases, with 2 bases left between them. This CDR3 has 11 amino acids. The CDR3 DNA follows: TGTGCCTGGAGTGCGAATGAAAAACTGTTTTTT. This gives the protein CAWSANEKLFF.

The chain carries TRBV10-3 and TRBJ2-3; the match to TRBD1 covers 9 bases. There are 14 residues in the CDR3. Trimming removed 6 bases from V and 1 base from J; junction bases left unmatched: 2. Germline-derived CDR1 and CDR2 are ENHRY and SYGVKD. The CDR3 is CAIRWTGGTDTQYF. CDR3 coding DNA: TGTGCCATCAGGTGGACAGGGGGCACAGATACGCAGTATTTT.

The CDR3 is CASSLTGNIEEQYF. The CDR3 DNA sequence: TGTGCCAGTAGTTTGACAGGCAACATAGAAGAGCAGTACTTC. V and J are TRBV19 and TRBJ2-7; tentative D call: TRBD1 (6 bases). The CDR3 sequence is 14 residues long. Germline lookup yields CDR1 LNHDA and CDR2 SQIVND (reference sequence). Trimming took 5 bases from V and 7 from J, leaving 18 bases between them.

The genes are TRBV6-5 and TRBJ2-1; possibly TRBD2 for D (6 bases). Looked up from germline, CDR1 is MNHEY and CDR2 is SVGAGI. This CDR3 is built from 15 residues. The V and J ends lost 2 bases and 0 bases respectively, with 8 bases between them. In nucleotides, the CDR3 is TGTGCCAGCAGTTACGGGGGGAGCTCCTACAATGAGCAGTTCTTC. Translated: CASSYGGSSYNEQFF.

Of note for this clone: Distinct nucleotide sequences in the sample also encode this CDR3. The chain carries TRBV6-1 and TRBJ2-1, with 11 bases lining up with TRBD1. The CDR3 is 15 residues long. With V trimmed by 5 bases and J by 8 bases, 8 bases remained unmatched. Germline V gene lookup returns CDR1 MNHNS and CDR2 SASEGT. For the CDR3, the DNA is TGTGCCAGCAGTTCTGGACAGGGGGCAACGGATGAGCAGTTCTTC. Its translation: CASSSGQGATDEQFF.

The chain couples TRBV6-5 to TRBJ2-1, with a possible D match to TRBD2 (6 bases). This CDR3 comprises 13 residues. V gave up 3 bases and J gave up 7 bases, with 10 bases separating them. Germline V CDR1 and CDR2: MNHEY, SVGAGI. Written as DNA, the CDR3 is TGTGCCAGCAGTTATGCGGGGCCTAATGAGCAGTTCTTC. It codes for CASSYAGPNEQFF.

The J gene is TRBJ1-2, the V gene TRBV4-3; possible D gene TRBD1, 6 bases. The CDR3 has 15 residues. V was trimmed by 1 base and J by 3 bases, leaving 12 bases between them. CDR1 is LGHNA, CDR2 YSLEER, per germline. Here the CDR3 DNA reads TGCGCCAGCAGCCAAGTGGGGGGGGCCTACTATGGCTACACCTTC. Translated: CASSQVGGAYYGYTF.

The gene calls are TRBV30 and TRBJ1-6; no reliable D call. This CDR3 contains 13 residues. The V end was cut by 0 bases, the J end by 7 bases, with 7 bases between. Germline V gives CDR1 GTSNPN, CDR2 SVGIG (reference sequence). CDR3 region: CAWSVQENSPLHF. The DNA of the CDR3 is TGTGCCTGGAGTGTACAAGAAAATTCACCCCTCCACTTT.

This clone was seen a few times. The chain links TRBV5-4 to TRBJ2-3; D not certain. From germline, CDR1 is SGHNT and CDR2 YYREEE (reference sequence). V shed 4 bases and J shed 1 base, with 13 bases lying between them. The CDR3 covers 15 residues. CDR3 residues: CASSRQAGGTDTQYF. The CDR3 DNA reads TGTGCCAGCAGCCGCCAAGCCGGAGGCACAGATACGCAGTATTTT.

The chain joins TRBV9 to TRBJ1-1; tentatively, D is TRBD1 (5 bases). Trimming removed 0 bases from V and 3 bases from J, with 12 bases in between. The CDR3 is made up of 15 amino acids. In germline, CDR1 is SGDLS, CDR2 YYNGEE. CDR3 amino acids: CASSVDGGWYTEAFF. The CDR3 nucleotides are TGTGCCAGCAGCGTAGACGGGGGTTGGTACACTGAAGCTTTCTTT. Full variable domain (outside the CDR3, taken from reference TRBV9 and TRBJ1-1): DSGVTQTPKHLITATGQRVTLRCSPRSGDLSVYWYQQSLDQGLQFLIQYYNGEERAKGNILERFSAQQFPDLHSELNLSSLELGDSALYFCASSVDGGWYTEAFFGQGTRLTVV.

V and J are TRBV9 and TRBJ2-7; D might be TRBD1 (7 bases). Germline-derived CDR1 and CDR2 are SGDLS and YYNGEE. The CDR3 runs to 15 residues. V lost 0 bases, J lost 4 bases, and 14 bases lay in between. CDR3 sequence reads: CASSVGQGGLYEQYF. The CDR3 DNA reads TGTGCCAGCAGCGTAGGGCAGGGGGGTTTATACGAGCAGTACTTC.

This clone has only one observation. This sequence joins TRBV5-1 and TRBJ1-3; 10 nucleotides match TRBD1. V was clipped by 4 bases and J by 2 bases; unmatched bases: 9. The CDR3 is 17 residues long. CDR1 is SGHRS, CDR2 YFSETQ, per germline. CDR3 DNA: TGCGCCAGCAGCGGACCGGGACAGGGGAACGCTGGAAACACCATATATTTT. Translated, it gives CASSGPGQGNAGNTIYF.

The rearrangement uses TRBV4-1 and TRBJ2-1; TRBD1 aligns across 7 bases. The V and J ends lost 5 bases and 7 bases, in that order; junction bases with no gene match: 11. Germline-derived CDR1 and CDR2 are MGHRA and YSYEKL. The CDR3 totals 15 residues. This CDR3 reads CASSNPQTGFNEQFF. The CDR3 coding sequence is TGCGCCAGCAGCAATCCTCAGACAGGGTTTAATGAGCAGTTCTTC.

The V and J genes are TRBV11-2 and TRBJ1-4, with a weak D call TRBD1 (5 bases). V was shortened by 5 bases and J by 5 bases, with 21 bases between the two germline ends. The CDR3 is 17 residues long. Germline CDR1 and CDR2: SGHAT and FQNNGV. CDR3 sequence (DNA): TGTGCCAGCAGCCTAAGGATTGGGGGGGAGATGAATGAAAAACTGTTTTTT. Its translation is CASSLRIGGEMNEKLFF.

This clone appeared a few times. The V and J genes are TRBV7-9 and TRBJ2-3; D is possibly TRBD2 (5 bases). CDR1 is SEHNR and CDR2 is FQNEAQ in the germline V gene (reference sequence). The CDR3 has 15 residues. V was clipped by 1 base and J by 0 bases, with 8 bases between them. CDR3 nucleotide sequence: TGTGCCAGCAGCTTAGGGCGGGCTAGCACAGATACGCAGTATTTT. This codes for CASSLGRASTDTQYF. Together with reference TRBV7-9 and TRBJ2-3, the CDR3 gives the full variable domain: DTGVSQNPRHKITKRGQNVTFRCDPISEHNRLYWYRQTLGQGPEFLTYFQNEAQLEKSRLLSDRFSAERPKGSFSTLEIQRTEQGDSAMYLCASSLGRASTDTQYFGPGTRLTVL.